The T cell receptor beta chain under discussion was sequenced for a study of blood T cell repertoires in COVID-19. Overall study: Both acute and convalescent COVID-19 samples were obtained from the United States, Italy and Spain.

The authors' processing: Amplification of reference gene primers provided the estimated nucleated cell counts. Generated by immunoSEQ multiplex PCR, the TCRdb table keeps only in-frame clones and is missing some. That table supplies the V and J calls and clone size; D and trimming were determined from the DNA. The table lists about 150,000 clones, around four fifths of them singletons. The germline gives CDR1 LGHDT, CDR2 YNNKEL (reference sequence). This CDR3 is 15 amino acids long. Germline trimming cut 4 bases from V and 2 bases from J; bases unmatched to any gene: 6. This chain connects TRBV3-1 (or the pseudogene TRBV3-2) to TRBJ2-7; 9 bases are shared with TRBD1. The source is a woman in her forties who had recovered from COVID-19. Sequenced sample: PBMCs or T cells enriched from blood (not recorded which). CDR3 coding DNA: TGTGCCAGCAGCCCGGACAGGGGAAGGACCTACGAGCAGTACTTC. It specifies CASSPDRGRTYEQYF.